This is a list of T cell receptor beta chains from one sample in a study of chemoradiotherapy in HPV16-positive cancers. Assay used: immunoSEQ multiplex PCR; TCRdb lists only in-frame clones, some missing. The sample records several thousand clones, roughly 90% being singletons. This specimen consisted of tumor tissue, obtained from a patient who underwent chemoradiotherapy. The receptors here all came from a human donor with HPV-associated anogenital cancer. Each CDR3 is given with its conserved first and last residue. The D gene is left open where the match is weak. Clone size is not always given. Where it is, it says once, few, many or a class for expanded clones.

abundance,j_gene,v_gene,d_gene,CDR3aa,CDR3nt
NA,TRBJ2-3,TRBV2,TRBD2,CASRTVAGGPRDTQYF,TGTGCCAGCAGGACGGTAGCGGGGGGGCCTAGGGATACGCAGTATTTT
NA,TRBJ1-5,TRBV30,NA,CAWSALTNQPQHF,TGTGCCTGGAGTGCTTTGACCAATCAGCCCCAGCATTTT
NA,TRBJ1-5,TRBV4-2,NA,CASSQEMASLQWSNQPQHF,TGTGCCAGCAGCCAAGAGATGGCTTCCCTTCAATGGAGCAATCAGCCCCAGCATTTT
NA,TRBJ1-1,TRBV7-9,NA,CASSLRGTGNTEAFF,TGTGCCAGCAGCTTGAGAGGTACCGGGAACACTGAAGCTTTCTTT
NA,TRBJ1-3,TRBV10-3,NA,CAIGRQLSSGNTIYF,TGTGCCATCGGACGACAGCTTAGCTCTGGAAACACCATATATTTT
once,TRBJ2-1,TRBV11-2,TRBD2,CASGRGSGGYNEQFF,TGTGCCAGCGGCCGCGGGAGCGGGGGGTACAATGAGCAGTTCTTC
medium-sized,TRBJ2-3,TRBV5-1,NA,CASSFSGNTQYF,TGCGCCAGCAGCTTTTCAGGGAATACGCAGTATTTT
NA,TRBJ2-4,TRBV12-5,NA,CASGSWPVAKNIQYF,TGTGCTAGTGGTTCCTGGCCTGTAGCCAAAAACATTCAGTACTTC
NA,TRBJ1-3,TRBV28,TRBD1,CASSGGTGIGNTIYF,TGTGCCAGCAGTGGCGGGACAGGGATTGGAAACACCATATATTTT
few,TRBJ2-2,TRBV5-4,NA,CASSLDSSAGELFF,TGTGCCAGCAGCTTGGACAGTTCCGCCGGGGAGCTGTTTTTT
NA,TRBJ1-6,TRBV2,TRBD1,CASSVSGQGNSPLHF,TGTGCCAGCAGCGTCTCGGGACAGGGGAATTCACCCCTCCACTTT
NA,TRBJ1-2,TRBV19,NA,CASSSPDDRWGGYGYTF,TGTGCCAGTAGTAGCCCTGATGACAGGTGGGGGGGATATGGCTACACCTTC
NA,TRBJ1-1,TRBV6-1,TRBD1,CASSLTGQATEAFF,TGTGCCAGCAGTTTAACGGGACAGGCCACTGAAGCTTTCTTT
NA,TRBJ1-1,TRBV19,NA,CATSTVGSEAFF,TGTGCCACAAGTACCGTGGGGAGTGAAGCTTTCTTT
NA,TRBJ1-6,TRBV6-4,NA,CASAGTPNSPLHF,TGTGCCAGCGCCGGGACACCGAACTCACCCCTCCACTTT
NA,TRBJ2-7,TRBV20-1,NA,CSATERLEQYF,TGCAGTGCTACCGAAAGACTAGAGCAGTACTTC
NA,TRBJ1-1,TRBV7-9,NA,CASSRTQEAFF,TGTGCCAGCAGCCGGACGCAAGAAGCTTTCTTT
NA,TRBJ1-1,TRBV7-8,NA,CASSLVPGNTEAFF,TGTGCCAGCAGCTTAGTGCCCGGGAACACTGAAGCTTTCTTT
NA,TRBJ1-4,TRBV5-1,TRBD1,CASSQGQGAGAYEKLFF,TGCGCCAGCAGCCAGGGACAGGGGGCAGGAGCCTATGAAAAACTGTTTTTT
NA,TRBJ1-1,TRBV18,NA,CASSRNTLNTEAFF,TGTGCCAGCTCACGGAATACGCTGAACACTGAAGCTTTCTTT
NA,TRBJ2-1,TRBV7-2,NA,CASSLGHNNEQFF,TGTGCCAGCAGCTTAGGACACAACAATGAGCAGTTCTTC
NA,TRBJ2-7,TRBV11-2,TRBD2,CASSSDSGSSVEQYF,TGTGCCAGCAGCTCGGACAGCGGGAGCTCGGTTGAGCAGTACTTC
NA,TRBJ1-2,TRBV10-3,NA,CAISEYNGGYTF,TGTGCCATCAGTGAATACAATGGTGGCTACACCTTC
NA,TRBJ2-1,TRBV19,NA,CASSGSGSGDNEQFF,TGTGCCAGTAGTGGGTCCGGGTCAGGGGACAATGAGCAGTTCTTC
once,TRBJ2-1,TRBV6-5,NA,CASMGTSYNEQFF,TGTGCCAGCATGGGGACATCCTACAATGAGCAGTTCTTC
NA,TRBJ2-5,TRBV15,TRBD2,CATQSGVRGGLQETQYF,TGTGCCACCCAAAGCGGCGTACGCGGGGGGCTTCAAGAGACCCAGTACTTC
NA,TRBJ1-6,TRBV7-9,NA,CASSLGGLDSPLHF,TGTGCCAGCAGCTTAGGGGGGCTTGATTCACCCCTCCACTTT
NA,TRBJ1-2,TRBV6-1,TRBD1,CASSESANGQGILTGGYTF,TGTGCCAGCAGTGAATCAGCGAACGGACAGGGAATACTTACGGGGGGCTACACCTTC
NA,TRBJ1-1,TRBV29-1,NA,CSVTAQGQGTREAFF,TGCAGCGTTACAGCCCAGGGTCAGGGGACCCGTGAAGCTTTCTTT
NA,TRBJ2-2,TRBV19,TRBD2,CASSKRLAGASGELFF,TGTGCCAGTAGTAAAAGACTAGCGGGAGCGAGTGGGGAGCTGTTTTTT
NA,TRBJ2-5,TRBV15,NA,CATSRDRSGTQTQYF,TGTGCCACCAGCAGAGACCGGTCGGGCACCCAGACCCAGTACTTC
NA,TRBJ1-2,TRBV5-1,TRBD1,CASSPYTQGARGYTF,TGCGCCAGCAGCCCTTACACACAGGGGGCAAGGGGCTACACCTTC
NA,TRBJ1-3,TRBV30,NA,CAWRWGRGGSGNTIYF,TGTGCCTGGAGATGGGGCAGGGGAGGATCTGGAAACACCATATATTTT
NA,TRBJ2-6,TRBV5-6,TRBD2,CASSGPGGGFSGANVLTF,TGTGCCAGCAGCGGTCCCGGGGGGGGCTTCTCTGGGGCCAACGTCCTGACTTTC
NA,TRBJ2-7,TRBV9,NA,CASSVAGGPSYEQYF,TGTGCCAGCAGCGTAGCTGGCGGGCCCTCCTACGAGCAGTACTTC